This T cell receptor (beta chain) was documented in a study of patients and donors after allogeneic stem cell transplantation (dated by TCRdb to the early 2020s). CDR3 length: 16 amino acids, cysteine to phenylalanine. Just the 48-base CDR3 DNA is kept, in frame starting at base 1. At the junction V is shortened by 5 bases and J by 2 bases; bases outside the gene matches: 7. Taken from the germline V gene, the CDR1 and CDR2 loops are SGHAT and FQNNGV. About this clonotype: This clone's antigen is unknown. Per-base qualities were not stored, and no clone one base away is much larger.

Library generation was performed with RT-PCR. Sequencing took place on a NextSeq 550. The public reads were quality trimmed at Q25 with fastp and then assembled into clones with MiXCR by TCRdb, keeping productive beta chains. Every CDR3 protein is listed once, alongside the most common genes and DNA of its rows. A total of 90,000 to 130,000 distinct CDR3 sequences appear in this sample, around 33% of them only once. Clones ranked in the top ten supply around 25% of the sample. This sequence uses TRBV11-2 and TRBJ2-3; 10 central nucleotides agree with TRBD2. Sequencing input: blood, either unsorted or a sorted T cell fraction (not recorded which). This TCR was sampled from a human donor who was either an allogeneic HSCT recipient or a stem cell or donor lymphocyte infusion donor (not recorded which). It is not recorded whose cells these are; they may come from a transplant donor. CDR3 region: CASSLGLAEITDTQYF. The nucleotide sequence reads TGTGCCAGCAGCCTCGGACTAGCGGAAATCACAGATACGCAGTATTTT.